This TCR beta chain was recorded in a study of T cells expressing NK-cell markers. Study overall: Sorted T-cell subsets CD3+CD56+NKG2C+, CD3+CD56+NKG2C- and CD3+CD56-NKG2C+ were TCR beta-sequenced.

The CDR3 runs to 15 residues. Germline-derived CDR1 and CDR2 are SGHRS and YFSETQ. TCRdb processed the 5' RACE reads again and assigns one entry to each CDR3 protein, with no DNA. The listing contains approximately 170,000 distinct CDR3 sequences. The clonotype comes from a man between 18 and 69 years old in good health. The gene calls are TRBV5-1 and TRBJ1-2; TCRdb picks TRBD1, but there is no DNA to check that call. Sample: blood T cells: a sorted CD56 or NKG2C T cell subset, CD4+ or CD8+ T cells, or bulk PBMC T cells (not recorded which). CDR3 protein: CASSGIGQGYYGYTF.